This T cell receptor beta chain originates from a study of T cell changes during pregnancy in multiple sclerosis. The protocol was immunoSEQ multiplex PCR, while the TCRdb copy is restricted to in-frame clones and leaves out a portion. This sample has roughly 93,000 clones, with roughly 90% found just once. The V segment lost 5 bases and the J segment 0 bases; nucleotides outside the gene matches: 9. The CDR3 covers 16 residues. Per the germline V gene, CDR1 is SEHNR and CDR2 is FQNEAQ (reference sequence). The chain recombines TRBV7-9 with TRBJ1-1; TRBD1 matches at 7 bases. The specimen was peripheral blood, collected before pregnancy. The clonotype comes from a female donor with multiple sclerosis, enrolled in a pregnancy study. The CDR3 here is CASSPRGQIMNTEAFF. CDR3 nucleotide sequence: TGTGCCAGCAGCCCCCGGGGACAGATAATGAACACTGAAGCTTTCTTT.